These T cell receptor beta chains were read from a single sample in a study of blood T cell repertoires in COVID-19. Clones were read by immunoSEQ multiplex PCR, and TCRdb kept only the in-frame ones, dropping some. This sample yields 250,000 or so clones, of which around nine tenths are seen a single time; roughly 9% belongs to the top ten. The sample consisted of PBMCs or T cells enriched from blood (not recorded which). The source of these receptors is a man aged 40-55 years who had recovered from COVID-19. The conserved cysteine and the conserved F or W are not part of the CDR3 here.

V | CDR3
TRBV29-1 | SVFGTVVNTEAF
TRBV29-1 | SVEEVKGEKLF
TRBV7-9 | ASRLGGDRGLVNEKLF
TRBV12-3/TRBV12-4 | ASSQDSTYGYT
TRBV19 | ASYIGGGGYGYT
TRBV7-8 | ASSEEYSNQPQH
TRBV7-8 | ASRLGHRMNTGELF
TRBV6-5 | ASSSPGSSGANVLT
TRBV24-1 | ATQQGQYTEAF
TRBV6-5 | ASSYSPSGSTDTQY
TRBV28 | ASTLSGLAGRNEQF
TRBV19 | ASSIARTSGSESYEQY
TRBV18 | ASSPQGQQSLNTEAF
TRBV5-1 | ASHPGREGFSYNEQF
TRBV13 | ASSERQLSGNTIY
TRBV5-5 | ASSLGTIGNTIY
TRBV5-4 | ASRRWGLTGGQGYEQY
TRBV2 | ASRGQQYQPQH
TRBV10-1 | ASSESKTSGAGETQY
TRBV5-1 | ASSLGVFSYNEQF
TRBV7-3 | ASSYTYNNEQF
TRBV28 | ASSPGGWASGLREQY
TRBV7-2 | ASSLPWTGNTDTQY
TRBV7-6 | ASSLSWTGNQPQH
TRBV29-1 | SVEGRGSYNEQF
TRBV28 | ASSFHVGRGPETQY
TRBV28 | ASRPPGQGYEQY
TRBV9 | ASSVGARGGQGTGGYT
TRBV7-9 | ASIGGELF
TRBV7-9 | ASSTILGAGVTDTQY
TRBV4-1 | ASSPINEKLF
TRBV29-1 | SCGGQGKETQY
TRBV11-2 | ASSHQGMRGEQY
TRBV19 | ASSLNTGELF
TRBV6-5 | ASRTGEDGETQY
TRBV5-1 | ASSMGTNTEAF
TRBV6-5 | ASSYSTYRGRGTQY
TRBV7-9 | ASSLEELHRTDTQY
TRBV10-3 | AISDAVLLYGYT
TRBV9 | ASSVGQSREQF
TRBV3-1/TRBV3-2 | ASSLWDRITGELF
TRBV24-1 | ATSTHLAGQKETQY
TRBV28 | ASSLHISGRRTDTQY
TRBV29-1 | SVGTEGYGYT
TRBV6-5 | ASSATGQGREGYT
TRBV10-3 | AISEFIGSGANVLT
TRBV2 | ASSGTVSMNQPQH
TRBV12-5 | ASGLALGLAGTRNEQF
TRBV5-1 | ASSLVEGSLLGNTIY
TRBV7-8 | ASRPPPGTGYNYGYT
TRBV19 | ASRGQTKNTEAF
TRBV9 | ASSGQGAYEQY